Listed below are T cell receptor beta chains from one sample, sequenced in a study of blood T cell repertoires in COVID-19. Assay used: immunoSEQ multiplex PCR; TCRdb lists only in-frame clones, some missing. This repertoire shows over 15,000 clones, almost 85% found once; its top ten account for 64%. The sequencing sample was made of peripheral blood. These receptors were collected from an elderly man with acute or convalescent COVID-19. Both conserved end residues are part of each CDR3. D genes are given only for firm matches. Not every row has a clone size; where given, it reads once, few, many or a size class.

CASSYLPRSQFF | TGTGCCAGCAGTTACCTTCCTAGGTCGCAGTTCTTC | TRBV6-2/TRBV6-3 | 12 | - | TRBJ2-1 | -
CAISEFQGRVNYGYTF | TGTGCCATCAGTGAGTTCCAGGGTAGGGTTAACTATGGCTACACCTTC | TRBV10-3 | 16 | - | TRBJ1-2 | -
CASSLNRKYGYTF | TGTGCCAGCAGTTTGAACAGGAAATATGGCTACACCTTC | TRBV27 | 13 | - | TRBJ1-2 | -
CASSQDKAGMETQYF | TGTGCCAGCAGCCAAGATAAGGCAGGGATGGAGACCCAGTACTTC | TRBV4-2 | 15 | - | TRBJ2-5 | -
CASSPGPGTGGKVDF | TGTGCCAGCAGCCCGGGTCCCGGGACAGGGGGCAAAGTAGACTTT | TRBV7-9 | 15 | once | TRBJ1-1 | TRBD1
CASSIDRGIGGANVLTF | TGTGCCAGTAGTATAGATCGGGGGATTGGTGGGGCCAACGTCCTGACTTTC | TRBV19 | 17 | - | TRBJ2-6 | -
CASSLAGGNDNEQFF | TGTGCCAGCAGCTTAGCGGGGGGTAATGACAATGAGCAGTTCTTC | TRBV7-9 | 15 | - | TRBJ2-1 | -
CASSTPLGQGVSGYTF | TGTGCCAGCAGTACTCCTCTGGGACAGGGTGTTTCTGGCTACACCTTC | TRBV7-2 | 16 | - | TRBJ1-2 | TRBD1
CASRPSLGLGYTF | TGTGCCAGCAGGCCTTCGCTTGGGCTTGGCTACACCTTC | TRBV27 | 13 | - | TRBJ1-2 | -
CASSRTENSPLHF | TGTGCCAGCAGTAGGACAGAAAATTCACCCCTCCACTTT | TRBV6-2/TRBV6-3 | 13 | - | TRBJ1-6 | -
CASSSGYNEQFF | TGCGCCAGCTCCTCGGGATACAATGAGCAGTTCTTC | TRBV5-1 | 12 | - | TRBJ2-1 | -
CASSQDPPAVDTQYF | TGCGCCAGCAGCCAAGATCCCCCGGCGGTTGATACGCAGTATTTT | TRBV4-3 | 15 | - | TRBJ2-3 | -
CASSMETDPNQPQHF | TGTGCCAGTAGTATGGAGACAGATCCCAATCAGCCCCAGCATTTT | TRBV19 | 15 | - | TRBJ1-5 | -
CASSLGAKETQYF | TGCGCCAGCAGCCTAGGCGCCAAAGAGACCCAGTACTTC | TRBV5-1 | 13 | once | TRBJ2-5 | -
CASSLTSSMNTGELFF | TGTGCCAGCAGCCTAACTAGCTCCATGAACACCGGGGAGCTGTTTTTT | TRBV7-2 | 16 | - | TRBJ2-2 | -
CASSPFDRVTHGYTF | TGTGCCAGCAGTCCATTCGACAGGGTGACCCATGGCTACACCTTC | TRBV25-1 | 15 | few | TRBJ1-2 | TRBD1
CASSQPTGVQETQYF | TGCGCCAGCAGCCAACCTACAGGAGTCCAAGAGACCCAGTACTTC | TRBV4-1 | 15 | - | TRBJ2-5 | -
CASSEVRSPLHF | TGTGCCAGCAGCGAGGTTAGGTCACCCCTCCACTTT | TRBV7-9 | 12 | - | TRBJ1-6 | -
CASTGQGSYYEQYF | TGCGCCAGCACGGGACAGGGATCTTACTACGAGCAGTACTTC | TRBV5-1 | 14 | few | TRBJ2-7 | TRBD1
CASSQQGGGDTF | TGTGCCAGCAGCCAACAGGGAGGAGGCGACACCTTC | TRBV3-1/TRBV3-2 | 12 | - | TRBJ1-2 | -
CASSTSRGRENIQYF | TGTGCCAGCAGCACGTCCAGGGGGCGGGAAAACATTCAGTACTTC | TRBV11-2 | 15 | once | TRBJ2-4 | TRBD1
CASSPSGGAAETQYF | TGCGCCAGCAGCCCTAGCGGGGGGGCTGCAGAGACCCAGTACTTC | TRBV4-1 | 15 | - | TRBJ2-5 | TRBD2
CSASTYSSYSNQPQHF | TGCAGTGCTAGTACCTATAGCTCATATAGCAATCAGCCCCAGCATTTT | TRBV20-1 | 16 | - | TRBJ1-5 | -
CASRKKQGARQPQHF | TGTGCCAGTAGGAAAAAACAGGGGGCGAGGCAGCCCCAGCATTTT | TRBV19 | 15 | - | TRBJ1-5 | TRBD1
CASSYITETVPPDTQYF | TGTGCCAGCAGTTACATAACGGAGACAGTCCCGCCAGATACGCAGTATTTT | TRBV6-2/TRBV6-3 | 17 | - | TRBJ2-3 | -
CASSERGTGLYEQYF | TGTGCCAGCAGTGAGAGGGGGACAGGCCTCTACGAGCAGTACTTC | TRBV2 | 15 | - | TRBJ2-7 | TRBD1
CASSRGREQYF | TGTGCCAGCAGCCGAGGGCGCGAGCAGTACTTC | TRBV3-1/TRBV3-2 | 11 | few | TRBJ2-7 | -
CASSSRQGTVTEAFF | TGTGCCAGCAGCTCCCGCCAGGGGACGGTGACTGAAGCTTTCTTT | TRBV7-9 | 15 | - | TRBJ1-1 | -